The entry below describes one TCR beta chain. Its matching antigen is unknown. These data originate in a study of CD8+ T cells in alopecia areata. Overall study: Each day, treated patients took oral tofacitinib twice, at 5 to 10 mg per dose. Broader study findings: Greater clonality was observed in lesional scalp samples, especially alopecia totalis/universalis, versus normal scalp.

Sampling of alopecia areata patients yielded lesional scalp punch biopsies as well as peripheral blood. The sequencing template was cDNA reverse transcribed from extracted RNA. This table comes from immunoSEQ multiplex PCR, and its TCRdb copy is limited to in-frame clones, with some not included. The sample lists around 200,000 clones, about 63% occurring once. Germline V gene sequence: CDR1 SGDLS, CDR2 YYNGEE. The CDR3 consists of 12 residues. The ends were cut back, 0 bases at V and 8 bases at J, with 6 bases in the middle. The source is a human donor with alopecia areata. This chain connects TRBV9 to TRBJ2-1, with D uncertain. The sample in question was CD4+ T cells sorted from blood, obtained at week 0. As DNA, the CDR3 is TGTGCCAGCAGCGTAGACCATCATGAGCAGTTCTTC. Protein product: CASSVDHHEQFF.